This T cell receptor beta chain was recovered during a study of regulatory T cells in long-lasting Graves disease. For the study at large: Antithyroid drug exposure in newly diagnosed Graves' patients had lasted under 3 months.

CDR1 and CDR2 (germline): KGHDR, SFDVKD. The CDR3 sequence is 18 residues long. About this clonotype: A much larger clone differs by one base, so this may be a read error.

Arm-PCR of CDR3 regions and iRepertoire HTBI primers were used to build TCR beta libraries. Study processing details: Detected in the samples were some 68 TRBV and approximately 14 TRBJ segments. Using its own MiXCR run on the multiplex PCR reads, TCRdb lists one record per CDR3 protein. TCRdb assigned the V and J calls; the authors' analysis was not used. The sample includes roughly 350,000 distinct CDR3 sequences, 15% to 20% seen only once; the top ten take 30%. The time point denotes: newly diagnosed GD, antithyroid drugs for less than 3 months. PBMC-extracted RNA yielded the TCR library. The patients were drawn from one endocrinology department in Xi'an, China. This same sample was also part of a study on T cells in Graves' hyperthyroidism and ophthalmopathy.

The chain is built from TRBV24-1 and TRBJ2-5, with 9 bases matching TRBD1. The end of the DNA aligns better with TRBJ2-1, so the J call may be wrong. Sequenced here: peripheral blood mononuclear cells (PBMCs), sampled at new diagnosis, from a patient treated with antithyroid drugs. The source is a middle-aged man with Graves disease. This chain's CDR3 is CATSDRQGEVGSYNEQFF. Here the CDR3 DNA reads TGTGCCACCAGTGATAGACAGGGGGAGGTAGGGTCTTACAATGAGCAGTTCTTC.